A selection of T cell receptor beta chains follows, all from one sample in a study of T cells in Graves' hyperthyroidism and ophthalmopathy. One entry per CDR3 protein results from TCRdb running MiXCR on the multiplex PCR reads. The table has approximately 400,000 distinct CDR3 sequences, around 16% seen once. The material sequenced was blood. These receptors were taken from a woman aged 18-35 years with Graves' hyperthyroidism. CDR3s include the opening cysteine and the closing phenylalanine or tryptophan. A D gene is named only where the DNA matches it firmly. Expanded clones are given a class, and other clones once, few, many or no size at all.

j_gene | v_gene | d_gene | abundance | CDR3nt | CDR3aa
TRBJ2-7 | TRBV30 | . | many | TGTGCCTGGATCCCTTCCCCCTACGAGCAGTACTTC | CAWIPSPYEQYF
TRBJ1-3 | TRBV5-1 | . | many | TGCGCCAGCACCGACAGCTCTGGAAACACCATATATTTT | CASTDSSGNTIYF
TRBJ1-1 | TRBV13 | . | . | TGTGCCAGCAGCCGTCCCTCCCAAAGGGGGACTGAAGCTTTCTTT | CASSRPSQRGTEAFF
TRBJ2-1 | TRBV6-1 | . | . | TGTGCCAGCAGTGTCCGGGACGGCCCCTACAATGAGCAGTTCTTC | CASSVRDGPYNEQFF
TRBJ2-2 | TRBV18 | . | many | TGTGCCAGCTCCCCGACAGCTACGAACACCGGGGAGCTGTTTTTT | CASSPTATNTGELFF
TRBJ2-7 | TRBV6-1 | TRBD1 | . | TGTGCCAGCAGTGGGGACAGTCTTGGCTCCTACGAGCAGTACTTC | CASSGDSLGSYEQYF
TRBJ1-2 | TRBV7-3 | TRBD1 | many | TGTGCCAGCAGTCCGGGACAGGGGTACGGCTACACCTTC | CASSPGQGYGYTF
TRBJ1-1 | TRBV19 | TRBD1 | many | TGTGCCAGTAGTACATCGGGACAGGGGGCGACTGAAGCTTTCTTT | CASSTSGQGATEAFF
TRBJ2-1 | TRBV12-3/TRBV12-4 | TRBD2 | many | TGTGCCAGCAGAAACGGACTAGCGGGAAAGGGCGAGCAGTTCTTC | CASRNGLAGKGEQFF
TRBJ2-7 | TRBV6-5 | . | once | TGTGCCAGCAGTTACTCGAAGCCGGGGGATGGCTACGAGCAGTACTTC | CASSYSKPGDGYEQYF
TRBJ2-5 | TRBV11-1 | TRBD1 | many | TGTGCCAGCAGCCCAATCGAGGGGGCGGGAGAGACCCAGTACTTC | CASSPIEGAGETQYF
TRBJ2-6 | TRBV7-7 | . | few | TGTGCTAGCGGGGGAACAGGGGGACCTGGGGCCAACGTCCTGACTTTC | CASGGTGGPGANVLTF
TRBJ2-2 | TRBV29-1 | . | many | TGCAGCCCCACAGGGTGGGACGGGGAGCTGTTTTTT | CSPTGWDGELFF
TRBJ2-7 | TRBV20-1 | . | . | TGCAGTGCTAGTTGGCTGAGCGAGCAGTACTTC | CSASWLSEQYF
TRBJ2-7 | TRBV12-3/TRBV12-4 | TRBD1 | many | TGTGCCAGCAGCCTTGGCAGGGGGCGGTCGGCGGAGCAGTACTTC | CASSLGRGRSAEQYF
TRBJ1-5 | TRBV6-1 | . | many | TGTGCCAGCAGCGGACTCACCTTAACATATAGCAATCAGCCCCAGCATTTT | CASSGLTLTYSNQPQHF
TRBJ2-3 | TRBV11-2 | TRBD2 | many | TGTGCCAGCAGCTTATTCCCGACTAGCGGGGCTAGCACAGATACGCAGTATTTT | CASSLFPTSGASTDTQYF
TRBJ2-2 | TRBV6-1 | . | few | TGTGCCAGCGCTCACGGGAATATCGGGGAGCTGTTTTTT | CASAHGNIGELFF
TRBJ2-1 | TRBV7-8 | . | many | TGTGCCAGCAGCTTTACCGGGTTCTACAATGAGCAGTTCTTC | CASSFTGFYNEQFF
TRBJ1-1 | TRBV5-8 | . | many | TGTGCCAGCAGCTTGGCCGACAGTCGTAGAGCTTTCTTT | CASSLADSRRAFF
TRBJ1-2 | TRBV13 | . | many | TGTGCCAGCAGCTTATCAGGGGATCATGGCTACACCTTC | CASSLSGDHGYTF
TRBJ2-5 | TRBV10-2 | TRBD2 | many | TGCGCCAGCTTGGTAGCGGGGAGAGAGACCCAGTACTTC | CASLVAGRETQYF
TRBJ2-3 | TRBV20-1 | TRBD2 | . | TGCAGTGCTACTCTAGCGGGAGGGCCAACAGATACGCAGTATTTT | CSATLAGGPTDTQYF
TRBJ1-1 | TRBV12-3/TRBV12-4 | . | many | TGTGCCAGCAGCATAGGGGCGCGAGGTGAAGCTTTCTTT | CASSIGARGEAFF
TRBJ1-2 | TRBV19 | . | . | TGTGCCAGTTACGGGGACCCCGTTTACTATGGCTACACCTTC | CASYGDPVYYGYTF
TRBJ2-1 | TRBV2 | . | . | TGTGCCAGCAGGCCAGTGGGGGCTGGCTACAATGAGCAGTTCTTC | CASRPVGAGYNEQFF
TRBJ2-1 | TRBV7-8 | . | many | TGTGCCAGCAGCCCCGCCCACCCGGGACGCGCCTACAATGAGCAGTTCTTC | CASSPAHPGRAYNEQFF
TRBJ1-4 | TRBV6-1 | TRBD1 | many | TGTGCCAGCATTTTTGGACAGGGCCGAAATGAAAAACTGTTTTTT | CASIFGQGRNEKLFF
TRBJ2-1 | TRBV2 | . | many | TGTGCCAGCAGAAGCTGGGCTGAGCAGTTCTTC | CASRSWAEQFF
TRBJ2-1 | TRBV12-3/TRBV12-4 | TRBD1 | once | TGTGCCAGCAGTTTAGGGGCGGACAGGAATGAGCAGTTCTTC | CASSLGADRNEQFF
TRBJ1-2 | TRBV7-9 | . | many | TGTGCCAGCAGGTACACGATGGGCTATGGCTACACCTTC | CASRYTMGYGYTF
TRBJ1-1 | TRBV25-1 | . | few | TGTGCCAGCATGCCGAGGGGCGAGGGGAACACTGAAGCTTTCTTT | CASMPRGEGNTEAFF
TRBJ2-7 | TRBV6-5 | TRBD2 | many | TGTGCCAGCAGTTCGACACGGCGGCTAGCGGGAACCGGGCAGTACTTC | CASSSTRRLAGTGQYF
TRBJ2-2 | TRBV5-8 | . | few | TGTGCCAGCAGCACCTATGAGCTCCGACCCGGGGAGCTGTTTTTT | CASSTYELRPGELFF
TRBJ2-5 | TRBV10-3 | TRBD1 | many | TGTGCCATCAGCCCCCTTGACAGGGGAAAGACCCAGTACTTC | CAISPLDRGKTQYF
TRBJ1-1 | TRBV2 | . | many | TGTGCCAGCAGTGCGTACACTGCCCTGGGGGCTTTCTTT | CASSAYTALGAFF
TRBJ1-1 | TRBV11-2 | TRBD1 | many | TGTGCCAGCAGCTTAACAACAGGGGGCCCGAACACTAAAGCTTTCTTT | CASSLTTGGPNTKAFF
TRBJ2-3 | TRBV6-2/TRBV6-3 | . | many | TGTGCCAGCAGCCCCGGAGGTGACTTCACAGATACGCAGTATTTT | CASSPGGDFTDTQYF
TRBJ1-2 | TRBV6-1 | . | many | TGTGCCAGCAGTGAATCCCGATGGGGGCCCGGCTACACCTTC | CASSESRWGPGYTF
TRBJ1-2 | TRBV2 | TRBD1 | many | TGTGCCAGCAGAGAAGGGACAGGGGGGGACTATGGCTACACCTTC | CASREGTGGDYGYTF
TRBJ1-6 | TRBV4-1 | . | few | TGCGCCAGCAGCCAAGTCTTAACAGGGTTATCAGATAATTCACCCCTCCACTTT | CASSQVLTGLSDNSPLHF
TRBJ1-4 | TRBV7-9 | TRBD1 | many | TGTGCCAGCACGCAGGGGGCGGAAGGGTCTAATGAAAAACTGTTTTTT | CASTQGAEGSNEKLFF
TRBJ2-1 | TRBV20-1 | TRBD2 | many | TGCAGTGCTACCCGGAGGGGGGATATCTGGACTAGCTTGGATGAGCAGTTCTTC | CSATRRGDIWTSLDEQFF
TRBJ1-2 | TRBV20-1 | TRBD1 | many | TGCAGTGCTAGCCCCCCAGGGGGCGGCTATGGCTACACCTTC | CSASPPGGGYGYTF
TRBJ2-7 | TRBV11-2 | . | . | TGTGCCAGCAGCTATCGCCCCGTGGGTTTTCATCTCTACGAGCAGTACTTC | CASSYRPVGFHLYEQYF
TRBJ2-7 | TRBV29-1 | . | many | TGCAGCGTCGCGGGACACCCTTCCTACGAGCAGTACTTC | CSVAGHPSYEQYF
TRBJ2-3 | TRBV24-1 | TRBD1 | many | TGTGCCACCAGCCGGACAGGGTCAAGTGATACGCAGTATTTT | CATSRTGSSDTQYF
TRBJ2-3 | TRBV9 | . | many | TGTGCCAGCAGCGTTTCGACTACCTATACGCAGTATTTT | CASSVSTTYTQYF
TRBJ1-5 | TRBV28 | . | many | TGTGCCAGCAGATTTGACAGAGTTAATCAGCCCCAGCATTTT | CASRFDRVNQPQHF
TRBJ1-4 | TRBV2 | . | many | TGTGCCAGTAGGTGGGCAGGGACTAATGAAAAACTGTTTTTT | CASRWAGTNEKLFF
TRBJ1-6 | TRBV6-1 | . | many | TGTGCCAGCAGTGACTCCGTTCCGGGCGGTAGATATAATTCACCCCTCCACTTT | CASSDSVPGGRYNSPLHF
TRBJ1-4 | TRBV12-3/TRBV12-4 | TRBD1 | many | TGTGCCAGCAGTGAGACAGGGGGTGAAAAACTGTTTTTT | CASSETGGEKLFF
TRBJ1-2 | TRBV7-9 | . | many | TGTGCCAGCAGCTTAAGCCAGGGCTATGGCTACACCTTC | CASSLSQGYGYTF
TRBJ1-3 | TRBV10-1 | . | few | TGCGCCAGCAGTAACCCCGGGACACTGAGCTCTGGAAACACCATATATTTT | CASSNPGTLSSGNTIYF
TRBJ1-2 | TRBV5-1 | . | few | TGCGCCAGCAGCTTGGGACAGGCTTTCTATGGCTACACCTTC | CASSLGQAFYGYTF